A single sample gave rise to the 8 T cell receptor beta chains below, sequenced in a study of T cell responses to AZD1222 COVID-19 vaccine. Repertoires were generated with immunoSEQ multiplex PCR, while TCRdb's copy carries only in-frame clones and drops some. Among more than 100,000 clones listed, about 91% were seen once. The sequenced sample was peripheral blood, obtained on day 0 of AZD1222 vaccination. These receptors originate from an adult in good health.

V is TRBV6-1 and J is TRBJ2-4; no reliable D call. Per germline, CDR1 MNHNS and CDR2 SASEGT. Trimming cost V 4 bases and J 3 bases, with 16 bases left between them. The CDR3 is 16 amino acids. CDR3: CASSGTPNWDKNIQYF. The CDR3 DNA reads as TGTGCCAGCAGTGGGACCCCAAATTGGGACAAAAACATTCAGTACTTC.

The chain joins TRBV4-1 to TRBJ2-4; TRBD1 or TRBD2 may be the D gene (5 bases each). The germline V gene has CDR1 MGHRA and CDR2 YSYEKL. The CDR3 contains 16 residues. V was clipped by 1 base and J by 0 bases, with 10 bases between them. CDR3 region: CASSQVGTLAKNIQYF. The DNA of the CDR3 is TGCGCCAGCAGCCAAGTGGGGACGCTAGCCAAAAACATTCAGTACTTC.

The rearrangement uses TRBV6-2 or TRBV6-3 and TRBJ2-2; 8 bases match TRBD1. This CDR3 is built from 17 residues. Losses at the gene ends were 2 bases for V and 2 bases for J; bases not matched to a gene: 7. Germline V gives CDR1 MNHEY, CDR2 SVGEGT. The CDR3 nucleotides read TGTGCCAGCAGTTACCCATTGGACAGGGCCAACACCGGGGAGCTGTTTTTT. It specifies CASSYPLDRANTGELFF.

The chain uses TRBV5-5 and TRBJ1-4, with D hard to call. Germline lookup yields CDR1 SGHKS and CDR2 YYEKEE (reference sequence). Trimming cost V 3 bases and J 1 base, with 16 bases left between them. CDR3 length: 17 amino acids. CDR3 DNA sequence: TGTGCCAGCAGCTGGAAAGAACAAGAGGAAACTAATGAAAAACTGTTTTTT. Translated: CASSWKEQEETNEKLFF.

The V and J genes are TRBV6-1 and TRBJ2-7; 8 bases map to TRBD1. Trimming took 1 base from V and 3 from J; bases not matched to a gene: 5. The CDR3 runs to 15 residues. Per germline, CDR1 MNHNS and CDR2 SASEGT. The CDR3 nucleotides are TGTGCCAGCAGTGAAGTCCCGGACAGGGTCTACGAGCAGTACTTC. Translated: CASSEVPDRVYEQYF.

The chain carries TRBV10-2 and TRBJ1-2; the D is unclear. This CDR3 is 14 amino acids long. Trimming took off 1 base at V and 0 bases at J, with 6 bases between the two ends. Germline V gene data show CDR1 as WSHSY and CDR2 as SAAADI. The DNA of the CDR3 is TGCGCCAGCAGTGAGTGGGTAACTAACTATGGCTACACCTTC. It is translated as CASSEWVTNYGYTF.

The V and J genes are TRBV6-2 or TRBV6-3 and TRBJ1-1; unclear D gene. Germline loops: CDR1 MNHEY, CDR2 SVGEGT. The V and J ends lost 6 bases and 3 bases respectively, with 5 bases between them. The length of the CDR3 is 11 residues. CDR3 protein: CASSTHTEAFF. The CDR3 region has the DNA TGTGCCAGCAGCACGCACACTGAAGCTTTCTTT.

The chain is built from TRBV5-4 and TRBJ2-1, with 9 bases lining up with TRBD2. The V and J ends lost 0 bases and 10 bases, in that order; junction bases with no gene match: 2. The CDR3 is 13 residues long. Per germline, CDR1 SGHNT and CDR2 YYREEE (reference sequence). The CDR3 coding sequence is TGTGCCAGCAGCTTGGTGGCGGGGGGGGAGCAGTTCTTC. It encodes CASSLVAGGEQFF.